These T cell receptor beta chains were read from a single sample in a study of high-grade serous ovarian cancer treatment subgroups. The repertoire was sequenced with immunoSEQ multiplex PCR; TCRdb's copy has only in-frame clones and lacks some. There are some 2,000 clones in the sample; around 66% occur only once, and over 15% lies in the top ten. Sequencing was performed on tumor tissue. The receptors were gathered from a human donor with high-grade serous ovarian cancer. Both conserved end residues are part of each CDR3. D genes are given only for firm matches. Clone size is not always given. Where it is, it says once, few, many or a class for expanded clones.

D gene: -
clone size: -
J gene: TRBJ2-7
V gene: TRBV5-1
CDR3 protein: CASSLAAGLTYEQYF
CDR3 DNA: TGCGCCAGCAGCTTGGCGGCAGGGCTTACCTACGAGCAGTACTTC

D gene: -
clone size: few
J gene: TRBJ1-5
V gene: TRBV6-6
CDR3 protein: CASSYRDGQPQHF
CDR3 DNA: TGTGCCAGCAGTTACAGGGATGGTCAGCCCCAGCATTTT

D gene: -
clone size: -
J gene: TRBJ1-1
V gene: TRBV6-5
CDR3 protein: CASSYGPEAFF
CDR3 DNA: TGTGCCAGCAGTTACGGTCCTGAAGCTTTCTTT

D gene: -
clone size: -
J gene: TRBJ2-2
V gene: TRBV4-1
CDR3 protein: CASSQGLNAGTDNTGELFF
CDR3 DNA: TGCGCCAGCAGCCAGGGACTAAATGCCGGGACAGATAACACCGGGGAGCTGTTTTTT

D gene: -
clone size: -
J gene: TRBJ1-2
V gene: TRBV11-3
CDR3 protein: CASSLEGREANYGYTF
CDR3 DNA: TGTGCCAGCAGCTTAGAAGGCAGGGAGGCTAACTATGGCTACACCTTC

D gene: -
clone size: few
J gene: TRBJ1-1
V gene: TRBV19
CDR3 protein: CASSTGRNTEAFF
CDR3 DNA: TGTGCCAGTAGTACGGGACGAAACACTGAAGCTTTCTTT

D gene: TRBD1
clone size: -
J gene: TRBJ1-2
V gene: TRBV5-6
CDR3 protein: CASSQGDRGGYTF
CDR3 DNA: TGTGCCAGCAGTCAGGGGGACAGAGGGGGCTACACCTTC

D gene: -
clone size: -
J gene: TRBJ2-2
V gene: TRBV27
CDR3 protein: CASSLIGQSTGELFF
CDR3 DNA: TGTGCCAGCAGTCTAATTGGACAGAGCACCGGGGAGCTGTTTTTT

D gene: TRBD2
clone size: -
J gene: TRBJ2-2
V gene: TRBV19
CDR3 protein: CASRLAGVNTGELFF
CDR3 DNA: TGTGCCAGTAGACTAGCGGGGGTTAACACCGGGGAGCTGTTTTTT

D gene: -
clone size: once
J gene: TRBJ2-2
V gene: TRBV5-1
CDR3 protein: CASSLDSNTGELFF
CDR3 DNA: TGCGCCAGCAGCTTGGACAGTAACACCGGGGAGCTGTTTTTT

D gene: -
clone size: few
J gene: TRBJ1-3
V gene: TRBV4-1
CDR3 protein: CASSQDRIPEAGNTIYF
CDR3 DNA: TGCGCCAGCAGCCAAGATCGGATACCGGAGGCTGGAAACACCATATATTTT

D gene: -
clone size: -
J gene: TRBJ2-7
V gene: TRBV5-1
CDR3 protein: CASSVAGYEKQYF
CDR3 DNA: TGCGCCAGCAGCGTCGCGGGATACGAGAAGCAGTACTTC

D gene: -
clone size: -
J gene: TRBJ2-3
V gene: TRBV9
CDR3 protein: CASSVGGYLADTQYF
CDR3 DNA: TGTGCCAGCAGCGTAGGGGGGTACCTCGCAGATACGCAGTATTTT

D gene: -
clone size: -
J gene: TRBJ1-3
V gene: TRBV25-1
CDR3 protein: CASTHLGGGNTIYF
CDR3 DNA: TGTGCCAGCACCCACCTCGGCGGAGGAAACACCATATATTTT

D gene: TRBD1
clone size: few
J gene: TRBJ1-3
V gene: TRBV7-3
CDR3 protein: CASSRQGPPDTIYF
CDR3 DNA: TGTGCCAGCAGCCGACAGGGGCCACCAGACACCATATATTTT

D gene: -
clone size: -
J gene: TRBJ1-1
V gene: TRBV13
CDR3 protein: CASSPRTATEAFF
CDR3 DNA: TGTGCCAGCAGCCCAAGGACGGCCACTGAAGCTTTCTTT

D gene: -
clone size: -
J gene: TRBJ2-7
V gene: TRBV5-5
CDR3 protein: CASSSFFGRNYEQYF
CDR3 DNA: TGTGCCAGCAGCTCATTTTTCGGGCGGAACTACGAGCAGTACTTC

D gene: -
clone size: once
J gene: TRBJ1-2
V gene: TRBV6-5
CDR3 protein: CASSYGVGATYDYTF
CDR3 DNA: TGTGCCAGCAGTTACGGTGTCGGGGCCACCTATGACTACACCTTC

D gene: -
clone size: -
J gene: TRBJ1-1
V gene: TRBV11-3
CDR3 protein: CASSQMEGTEAFF
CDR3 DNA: TGTGCCAGCAGCCAGATGGAGGGGACTGAAGCTTTCTTT

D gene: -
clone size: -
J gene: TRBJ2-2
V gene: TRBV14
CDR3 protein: CASSQDGGGRTGELFF
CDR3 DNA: TGTGCCAGCAGCCAAGATGGCGGCGGTCGCACCGGGGAGCTGTTTTTT

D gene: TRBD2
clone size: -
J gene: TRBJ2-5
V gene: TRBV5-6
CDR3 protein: CASSFFSGSGETQYF
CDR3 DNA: TGTGCCAGCAGCTTTTTCAGCGGGAGCGGCGAGACCCAGTACTTC

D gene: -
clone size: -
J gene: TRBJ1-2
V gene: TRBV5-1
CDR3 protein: CASSLEGGTNYGYTF
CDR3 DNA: TGCGCCAGCAGCTTGGAGGGCGGTACTAACTATGGCTACACCTTC

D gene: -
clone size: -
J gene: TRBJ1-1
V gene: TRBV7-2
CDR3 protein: CASSEIPPVNTEAFF
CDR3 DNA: TGTGCCAGCAGCGAAATACCCCCAGTGAACACTGAAGCTTTCTTT

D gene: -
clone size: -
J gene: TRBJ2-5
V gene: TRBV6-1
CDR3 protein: CASSERTPPETQYF
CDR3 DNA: TGTGCCAGCAGTGAGAGGACACCACCAGAGACCCAGTACTTC

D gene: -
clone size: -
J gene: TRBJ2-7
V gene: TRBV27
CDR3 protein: CASSLGIGQTYEQYF
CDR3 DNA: TGTGCCAGCAGTTTAGGTATCGGGCAGACCTACGAGCAGTACTTC

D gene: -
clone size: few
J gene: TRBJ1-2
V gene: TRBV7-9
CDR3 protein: CASSFQGGGYTF
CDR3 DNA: TGTGCCAGCAGCTTTCAGGGTGGTGGCTACACCTTC

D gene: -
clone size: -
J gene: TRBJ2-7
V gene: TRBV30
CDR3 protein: CAWSSVSSSYEQYF
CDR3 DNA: TGTGCCTGGAGTTCGGTCAGCAGCTCCTACGAGCAGTACTTC

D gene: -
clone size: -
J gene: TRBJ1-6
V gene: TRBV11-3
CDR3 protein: CASSLGTPPLHF
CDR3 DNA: TGTGCCAGCAGCCTCGGGACGCCACCCCTCCACTTT

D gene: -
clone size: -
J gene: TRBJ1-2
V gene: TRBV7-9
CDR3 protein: CASSFRGVDYGYTF
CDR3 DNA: TGTGCCAGCAGCTTTAGAGGGGTCGACTATGGCTACACCTTC

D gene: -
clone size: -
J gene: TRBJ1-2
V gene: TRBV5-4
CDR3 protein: CASSLGGTVIGGYTF
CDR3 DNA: TGTGCCAGCAGCTTGGGCGGAACGGTTATAGGGGGCTACACCTTC

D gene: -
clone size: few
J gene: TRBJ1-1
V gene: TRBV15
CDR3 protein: CATSRAQGGTEAFF
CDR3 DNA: TGTGCCACCAGCAGAGCACAGGGTGGTACTGAAGCTTTCTTT

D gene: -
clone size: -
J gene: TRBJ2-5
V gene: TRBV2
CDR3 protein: CASSPPLSGERETQYF
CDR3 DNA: TGTGCCAGCAGTCCACCGCTTTCTGGAGAACGAGAGACCCAGTACTTC